The clone carrying this T cell receptor beta chain was observed a few times. V lost 2 bases to trimming and J lost 3 bases, with 11 bases between them. There are 14 residues in the CDR3. From germline, CDR1 is MNHEY and CDR2 SVGAGI. These data belong to a study of blood T cells in healthy people across ages. Through a sample-barcoded 5' primer and a J-beta primer mix, a second PCR was run for roughly 6 to 12 cycles. MiXCR, run by TCRdb on the 5' RACE reads, gives a single entry per CDR3 protein. The sample lists fewer than 1,000,000 distinct CDR3 sequences; about half were seen once. The rearrangement links TRBV6-5 to TRBJ2-7, with D possibly being TRBD1 (5 bases). The TCR comes from a man older than 75 in good health. The sequenced sample consisted of blood. The CDR3 here is CASSYARADYEQYF. The CDR3 coding sequence is TGTGCCAGCAGTTACGCCAGGGCCGACTACGAGCAGTACTTC.